A single sample is the source of the 18 T cell receptor beta chains below, sequenced in a study of T cells expressing NK-cell markers. TCRdb re-called the 5' RACE reads and catalogs CDR3 proteins one per entry, DNA excluded. Recorded for this sample: 400,000 to 450,000 distinct CDR3 sequences. The sequencing sample was made of blood T cells: a sorted CD56 or NKG2C T cell subset, CD4+ or CD8+ T cells, or bulk PBMC T cells (not recorded which). These receptors came from a woman between 18 and 70 years old in good health.

This chain connects TRBV7-3 to TRBJ2-2. Germline V lookup: CDR1 SGHTA, CDR2 FQGTGA. The CDR3 loop spans 15 amino acids. The CDR3 sequence: CASSLMIAGAGELFF.

The genes are TRBV7-8 and TRBJ2-7; TCRdb's D call, TRBD1, is unchecked because there is no DNA. Germline CDR1 SGHVS, CDR2 FQNEAQ. The CDR3 consists of 13 residues. The chain's CDR3 is CASSAGHLYEQYF.

The chain recombines TRBV20-1 with TRBJ2-5; TCRdb's D gene call, TRBD2, goes unchecked for lack of DNA. Germline values: CDR1 DFQATT, CDR2 SNEGSKA (reference sequence). This CDR3 comprises 17 residues. The CDR3 is CSARDWGIAGVEETQYF.

This rearrangement joins TRBV20-1 to TRBJ2-5; checking the TCRdb D call of TRBD2 is not possible without DNA. Per germline, CDR1 DFQATT and CDR2 SNEGSKA (reference sequence). The CDR3 totals 15 residues. CDR3: CSAGGRSPSQETQYF.

This chain links TRBV12-3 or TRBV12-4 with TRBJ2-1. This CDR3 region has 15 residues. The CDR3 protein is CASSLDGGSYNEQFF.

This CDR3 is CASSRGNTEAFF. The chain uses TRBV6-2 or TRBV6-3 and TRBJ1-1. The germline CDR1 and CDR2 sequences are MNHEY and SVGEGT. CDR3 length: 12 amino acids.

The V and J genes are TRBV12-3 or TRBV12-4 and TRBJ2-3; the TCRdb D gene call, TRBD1, has no DNA to confirm it. This CDR3 is 16 amino acids long. CDR3 residues: CASSLRFDRETDTQYF.

J is TRBJ2-2 and V is TRBV5-1; TCRdb returns TRBD1, unconfirmable since there is no DNA. This CDR3 contains 17 residues. The germline V gene encodes CDR1 SGHRS and CDR2 YFSETQ. CDR3 amino acids: CASSNRQQGPRTGELFF.

The chain links TRBV25-1 to TRBJ2-1; with no DNA, the TCRdb D assignment of TRBD2 cannot be verified. In germline, CDR1 is MGHDK, CDR2 SYGVNS. The CDR3 is made up of 16 amino acids. CDR3 amino acids: CASSERAGGLYNEQFF.

The gene calls are TRBV7-8 and TRBJ1-1; with no DNA, the TCRdb D assignment of TRBD1 cannot be verified. Looked up from germline, CDR1 is SGHVS and CDR2 is FQNEAQ. The CDR3 has 15 amino acids. CDR3 amino acids: CASSPGRDKNTEAFF.

The chain has TRBV6-5 and TRBJ2-7. Germline V gene lookup returns CDR1 MNHEY and CDR2 SVGAGI. The CDR3 totals 13 residues. The CDR3 protein is CASSNRLAYEQYF.

The chain uses TRBV24-1 and TRBJ2-1; the D call from TCRdb, TRBD2, cannot be confirmed without DNA. Germline CDR1 is KGHDR and CDR2 is SFDVKD. The CDR3 is 12 residues long. The CDR3 loop reads CATSDPGPRQFF.

This chain links TRBV21-1 with TRBJ2-7; TCRdb lists TRBD1, though no DNA is available to test this call. TRBV21-1 is listed as a pseudogene. The CDR3 extends over 20 amino acids. CDR3 residues: CASGERGDKGRDADSYEQYF.

The CDR3 spells CASSLLRGDEQFF. The chain links TRBV7-2 to TRBJ2-1; TCRdb calls TRBD1, which cannot be checked without DNA. CDR3 length equals 13 residues. From germline, CDR1 is SGHTA and CDR2 FQGNSA. The variable domain in full, completed from reference TRBV7-2 and TRBJ2-1, reads GAGVSQSPSNKVTEKGKDVELRCDPISGHTALYWYRQSLGQGLEFLIYFQGNSAPDKSGLPSDRFSAERTGGSVSTLTIQRTQQEDSAVYLCASSLLRGDEQFFGPGTRLTVL.

This chain links TRBV11-2 with TRBJ1-1; checking the TCRdb D call of TRBD1 is not possible without DNA. The CDR3 is made up of 15 amino acids. Germline CDR1 SGHAT, CDR2 FQNNGV. CDR3 amino acids: CASSQGQGARTEAFF.

The chain uses TRBV7-3 and TRBJ2-1; TCRdb lists TRBD1, though no DNA is available to test this call. Germline V gene lookup returns CDR1 SGHTA and CDR2 FQGTGA. The CDR3 runs to 15 residues. This CDR3 reads CASSLSGTGRGEQFF.

The chain couples TRBV29-1 to TRBJ1-1. CDR1 is SQVTM, CDR2 ANQGSEA, per germline. The CDR3 is 14 amino acids. Here the CDR3 reads CSVVSPKRGTEAFF.

The chain joins TRBV7-2 to TRBJ1-1; TCRdb's D call of TRBD1 is untestable without DNA. CDR3 size: 14 residues. Germline V gene data show CDR1 as SGHTA and CDR2 as FQGNSA. Here the CDR3 reads CASSFLGENTEAFF.